This note documents a single T cell receptor (beta chain) sequence. As yet, its antigen is unknown. The source of the sample is a study of OX40 agonist ivuxolimab in advanced cancers. Study-wide background: Ivuxolimab, an antibody acting as an agonist of OX40 (CD134), was used to treat patients. Study-wide results and caveats: There was clonal expansion of CD4+ and CD8+ blood T cells by week 6 at 0.1 to 3.0 mg/kg.

The V gene's germline CDR1 is ENHRY and CDR2 SYGVKD. This CDR3 has 16 amino acids. V was shortened by 8 bases and J by 1 base, with 19 bases between the two germline ends. Profiling relied on immunoSEQ multiplex PCR, and the TCRdb table lists in-frame clones only, not all of them. The sample lists around 68,000 clones, around 93% occurring once. J is TRBJ2-3 and V is TRBV10-3; TRBD2 might be the D (6 bases). The specimen comprised CD4+ or CD8+ T cells sorted from blood, sampled in a trial of the OX40 agonist ivuxolimab. The origin of this receptor is an adult with an advanced solid tumor such as melanoma, head and neck, liver or kidney cancer. The CDR3 DNA reads as TGTGCCATCTCCCCCGGGGGAGACTTAGGCACAGATACGCAGTATTTT. Its protein is CAISPGGDLGTDTQYF.